This entry describes one TCR beta chain. Its antigen remains unidentified. No base quality information exists; no much larger clone differs at one position. The CDR3 contains 16 residues, cysteine and phenylalanine counted. Kept here is only the CDR3 DNA, which spans 48 bases and is read in frame from base 1. V trim: 0 bases; J trim: 2 bases; unmatched bases: 5. The germline V gene (reference sequence) provides CDR1 DFQATT and CDR2 SNEGSKA. This specimen comes from a study of CD8+CD57+ T cells in acquired aplastic anemia (dated by TCRdb to 2017 to 2018). In terms of the full investigation: Extracted DNA from sorted CD4+ and CD8+ cells averaged around 3.2 ug, ranging from about 0.18 to 27.4 ug. CD8+CD57+ expansion was defined as frequency above the mean frequency observed in healthy subjects.

The study at large found these results: Around 27 CD8+ CDR3 sequences were shared between patients and controls but appeared highly expressed in patients and within their immunodominant clones. CD8+ Simpson's diversity did not differ significantly between patients and healthy controls (P=0.060).

Genomic DNA served as template for TCR beta VDJ combination and CDR3 sequence profiling. An Illumina HiSeq 2000 was used for TCR repertoire sequencing. The authors' analysis ran thus. TRBV/TRBJ rearrangement plots, CDR3 size and DJ length profiles, and Simpson's diversity index were used to evaluate the repertoires. The most abundant DNA sequence in the deep sequencing data was defined as the immunodominant clone. CDR3 amino acid sequences were checked for sharing across subjects and were also compared against the VDJdb database and published repertoires. The raw public data were reprocessed by TCRdb itself: fastp quality trimming at Q25, MiXCR clonotype calling, in-frame beta chains only. One record per CDR3 amino acid sequence lists the most common genes and DNA. TCRdb, not the original authors, processed these V and J calls. The sample includes about 160,000 distinct CDR3 sequences, with 45% to 50% observed a single time. About 30% of the sample goes to the ten largest clones.

Flow cytometry had shown CD8+CD57+ cell expansion in the patients selected for sequencing. Severe acquired aplastic anemia was diagnosed in all patients according to International Study of Aplastic Anemia and Agranulocytosis and Camitta criteria. No patient had received any therapy when blood was sampled. In this study, sorted CD4+ and CD8+ T cells from the blood of healthy subjects and of severe aplastic anemia patients had their TCR repertoires deep-sequenced. Patients were enrolled under clinicaltrials.gov protocols 00001620, 01623167, 00001397, 00071045, 00081523 and 00961064 in the USA. Ficoll-Paque density gradient centrifugation was used to isolate peripheral blood mononuclear cells. Before DNA was extracted, CD4+ and CD8+ T cells were sorted using either FACS or magnetic beads.

This receptor was identified in a human donor with aplastic anemia. The sample taken for sequencing was sorted CD4+, CD8+, or CD8+CD57+ T cells (not recorded which) from PBMCs. This sequence uses TRBV20-1 and TRBJ2-2; 8 central nucleotides agree with TRBD2. The CDR3 sequence is CSARDLGLGNTGELFF. The DNA reads TGCAGTGCTAGAGATCTGGGACTAGGCAACACCGGGGAGCTGTTTTTT.